A single sample is the source of the 31 T cell receptor beta chains below, sequenced in a study of read filtering for tumor transcriptome and immune sequencing. This library used around 400 ng RNA and molecular barcoded adaptors spanning alpha/delta and beta/gamma chains. TCRdb reanalysed the reads using MiXCR and keeps one entry per CDR3 protein. The table includes approximately 25,000 distinct CDR3 sequences, around 14% detected once. Sequenced input: a population of CD138-negative cells sorted from bone marrow. These receptor sequences come from a donor aged 40 or over with multiple myeloma.

This clonotype was seen at least ten times. The chain combines TRBV7-9 with TRBJ1-1; D gene ambiguous. V dropped 6 bases and J dropped 2 bases, with 4 bases sitting between them. The CDR3 is made up of 11 amino acids. CDR1 is SEHNR, CDR2 FQNEAQ, per germline (reference sequence). CDR3 DNA: TGTGCCAGCAGACCTAACACTGAAGCTTTCTTT. As protein: CASRPNTEAFF.

Comment on this clonotype: One junction end disagrees with the germline gene, perhaps due to a read error. The chain combines TRBV11-2 with TRBJ2-7; D call uncertain. Germline CDR1 reads SGHAT; CDR2 reads FQNNGV. The CDR3 loop spans 13 amino acids. Written as DNA, the CDR3 is TGTGCCGGCAGCTTAACAAACCTGTGGGAGCAGTACTTC. Residues: CAGSLTNLWEQYF.

This clonotype has ten or more counts. This chain links TRBV30 with TRBJ2-1; 7 nucleotides line up with TRBD1. Per the germline V gene, CDR1 is GTSNPN and CDR2 is SVGIG (reference sequence). CDR3 size: 17 residues. After removal of 0 bases from V and 1 base from J, the junction contained 9 bases not matched to a gene. The CDR3 sequence is CAWSVRLGQDSYNEQFF. CDR3 nucleotides: TGTGCCTGGAGTGTACGGTTAGGACAGGATTCCTACAATGAGCAGTTCTTC.

In its sample, this clonotype was seen many times. The chain couples TRBV27 to TRBJ2-7; TRBD1 matches at 10 bases. V was clipped by 5 bases and J by 2 bases; unmatched bases: 6. This CDR3 is built from 15 residues. Germline lookup yields CDR1 MNHEY and CDR2 SMNVEV (reference sequence). The CDR3 nucleotides are TGTGCCAGCAGTACCTCCGGGACAGGGGCCTACGAGCAGTACTTC. Amino acid sequence: CASSTSGTGAYEQYF.

In this sample, this clonotype turned up many times. The V call is TRBV10-3, the J call TRBJ2-3; maybe TRBD1 (5 bases). The CDR3 spans 11 residues. V was cut by 8 bases and J by 5 bases, with 8 bases left in between. Germline loops: CDR1 ENHRY, CDR2 SYGVKD. The CDR3 DNA follows: TGTGCCATCCAGGGTGAAGATACGCAGTATTTT. This gives the protein CAIQGEDTQYF.

This clonotype was detected a few times. A read error is possible here, since a much larger clone lies one base away. In DNA, the CDR3 is TGCAGCGTTGCCTTAGCGGCTAGCACAGATACGCAGTATTTT. Protein product: CSVALAASTDTQYF. V and J are TRBV29-1 and TRBJ2-3; D is perhaps TRBD2 (6 bases). The germline CDR1 and CDR2 sequences are SQVTM and ANQGSEA. The CDR3 is 14 amino acids. The ends were cut back, 4 bases at V and 0 bases at J, with 11 bases in the middle.

This clonotype has more than one count but fewer than ten. With a much larger clone just one base away, this may be a read error. The rearrangement links TRBV29-1 to TRBJ2-1; 8 nucleotides agree with TRBD2. Germline CDR1 reads SQVTM; CDR2 reads ANQGSEA. The CDR3 contains 14 residues. J was trimmed by 6 bases and V by 4 bases; bases with no gene match: 8. DNA of the CDR3: TGCAGCGTTGTTTCACGGGGGGGTTTCAATGAGCAGTTCTTC. Its protein product is CSVVSRGGFNEQFF.

Comments on this clonotype: A far larger clone is one base from this, pointing to a likely read error. The V gene is TRBV7-3, the J gene TRBJ2-3; D gene ambiguous. This CDR3 has 15 residues. With 5 bases removed from V and 0 bases from J, the gap between germline ends came to 12 bases. CDR1 and CDR2 from the germline V gene are SGHTA and FQGTGA. The CDR3 DNA reads TGTGCCAGCAGCACCGGAAACGGGAGCACAGATACGCAGTATTTT. Protein: CASSTGNGSTDTQYF.

The sample holds a few counts of this clonotype. CDR3 coding DNA: TGTGCCAGCAGCGGCGGGGGAGCAAAGGTTAGTGAGCAGTTCTTC. Translated: CASSGGGAKVSEQFF. This chain links TRBV27 with TRBJ2-1; 7 nucleotides line up with TRBD2. V dropped 6 bases and J dropped 9; count of bases not matched to a gene: 14. Looked up from germline, CDR1 is MNHEY and CDR2 is SMNVEV (reference sequence). The CDR3 runs to 15 residues.

The sample holds many counts of this clonotype. The rearrangement uses TRBV25-1 and TRBJ2-3; the D gene could be TRBD1 or TRBD2 (5 bases each). The CDR3 totals 13 residues. From germline, CDR1 is MGHDK and CDR2 SYGVNS. V shed 10 bases and J shed 4 bases, with 15 bases lying between them. DNA for the CDR3: TGTGCCACCAAGCGTGGGGGTGCAGATACGCAGTATTTT. Encoded protein: CATKRGGADTQYF.

This clonotype was observed at least ten times. A much more abundant neighbour one base away suggests this may be a read error. J is TRBJ2-1 and V is TRBV7-2; D is undetermined. The CDR3 has 14 residues. Germline V gene data show CDR1 as SGHTA and CDR2 as FQGNSA. For the CDR3, the DNA is TGTGCCAGCAGCCCCGGGCCCTCCTACAATGTGCAGTTCTTC. Its protein is CASSPGPSYNVQFF.

This clonotype was detected ten times or more. A read error may explain this, as a much larger clone is one base away. DNA of the CDR3: TGTGCCAGCAGACGCCAGGGGTTGGGTGATTCACCCCACCACTTT. Translating it yields CASRRQGLGDSPHHF. The gene calls are TRBV5-4 and TRBJ1-1; a possible D gene is TRBD1 (6 bases). Germline V gives CDR1 SGHNT, CDR2 YYREEE (reference sequence). The CDR3 loop spans 15 amino acids.

This clonotype was picked up a small number of times. The likely explanation is a read error, given a far larger clone one base away. The J gene is TRBJ1-1, the V gene TRBV7-6; D not resolved. Germline V gives CDR1 SGHVS, CDR2 FNYEAQ. This CDR3 has 12 amino acids. Trimming left V 2 bases short and J 3 bases short, with 4 bases between. The CDR3 protein is CASSLPDTEAFF. CDR3 coding DNA: TGTGCCAGCAGCTTACCTGACACTGAAGCTTTCTTT.

This clonotype was counted between two and nine times. An end of the junction does not agree with germline; a read error may underlie this. The rearrangement links TRBV7-9 to TRBJ2-7, with D possibly being TRBD1 or TRBD2 (6 bases each). Germline V gene sequence: CDR1 SEHNR, CDR2 FQNEAQ (reference sequence). There are 16 residues in the CDR3. The chain's CDR3 is CASSFPIGGGGYEQYF. In DNA, the CDR3 is TGTGCTAGCAGCTTCCCGATTGGTGGAGGGGGCTACGAGCAGTACTTC.

The table lists this clonotype with many counts. The V call is TRBV7-2, the J call TRBJ2-1; no clear D gene. This CDR3 is built from 14 residues. Germline V gene lookup returns CDR1 SGHTA and CDR2 FQGNSA. V was trimmed by 3 bases and J by 8 bases, leaving 14 bases between them. The CDR3 DNA reads as TGTGCCAGCAGCTTCTATGGAGCCCACCATGAGCAGTTCTTC. Translation gives CASSFYGAHHEQFF.

In its sample, this clonotype was seen many times. The chain recombines TRBV9 with TRBJ1-5, with D perhaps matching TRBD1 (5 bases). The CDR3 contains 13 residues. The V gene lost 3 bases and the J gene lost 3 bases, with 7 bases spanning the gap. Looked up from germline, CDR1 is SGDLS and CDR2 is YYNGEE. CDR3 sequence reads: CASSAGPNQPQHF. In DNA, the CDR3 is TGTGCCAGCAGCGCGGGGCCCAATCAGCCCCAGCATTTT.

This clonotype came up many times. This chain connects TRBV19 to TRBJ2-7; D perhaps matches TRBD1 (6 bases). CDR1 is LNHDA, CDR2 SQIVND, per germline (reference sequence). V lost 5 bases and J lost 0, with 11 bases in between. The CDR3 covers 14 residues. The CDR3 region has the DNA TGTGCCAGTAGTTTATGGACAGACTCCTACGAGCAGTACTTC. It specifies CASSLWTDSYEQYF. The variable domain in full, completed from reference TRBV19 and TRBJ2-7, reads DGGITQSPKYLFRKEGQNVTLSCEQNLNHDAMYWYRQDPGQGLRLIYYSQIVNDFQKGDIAEGYSVSREKKESFPLTVTSAQKNPTAFYLCASSLWTDSYEQYFGPGTRLTVT.

This clonotype was recorded many times. The chain couples TRBV4-1 to TRBJ2-6; D gene unclear. Germline CDR1 and CDR2: MGHRA and YSYEKL. Trimming stripped 0 bases from V and 0 bases from J, with 15 bases between. The CDR3 length is 19 residues. This chain's CDR3 is CASSQDSRMGFSGANVLTF. CDR3 bases: TGCGCCAGCAGCCAAGATAGCAGGATGGGCTTCTCTGGGGCCAACGTCCTGACTTTC.

For this clonotype: One end of the junction is discordant with germline, which a read error may explain. In DNA form, the CDR3 reads TGTGCCAGCAATTTATCAGGGACTATGTACTACGAGCAGTGCTTC. Protein: CASNLSGTMYYEQCF. The chain carries TRBV27 and TRBJ2-7, with 7 bases matching TRBD2. From germline, CDR1 is MNHEY and CDR2 SMNVEV (reference sequence). The CDR3 extends over 15 amino acids.

There are many counts of this clonotype. The chain has TRBV12-3 or TRBV12-4 and TRBJ2-7, with 11 nucleotides matching TRBD2. CDR3 length: 15 amino acids. J gave up 0 bases and V 6 bases, and 4 bases lay outside the gene matches. CDR3 region: CASRPGLAASYEQYF. DNA of the CDR3: TGTGCCAGCAGACCGGGACTAGCGGCCTCCTACGAGCAGTACTTC.

This clonotype occurred many times. This chain connects TRBV7-8 to TRBJ1-5; 8 bases agree with TRBD1. Germline V CDR1 and CDR2: SGHVS, FQNEAQ. The trim removed 5 bases at V and 4 bases at J, leaving 4 bases unmatched. There are 14 residues in the CDR3. This CDR3 reads CASSPGTGNQPQHF. The CDR3 bases are TGTGCCAGCAGCCCCGGGACAGGAAATCAGCCCCAGCATTTT.

This clonotype has ten or more counts. The rearrangement joins TRBV28 to TRBJ2-7, with a tentative D call TRBD1 (5 bases). Germline lookup yields CDR1 MDHEN and CDR2 SYDVKM. V shed 3 bases and J shed 5 bases, with 14 bases lying between them. The CDR3 is 14 residues long. CDR3 sequence: CASSLDGRVHEQYF. The DNA of the CDR3 is TGTGCCAGCAGTTTGGACGGCAGGGTACACGAGCAGTACTTC.

This clonotype showed up many times. The chain recombines TRBV5-4 with TRBJ2-1; 8 bases match TRBD1. Germline CDR1 and CDR2: SGHNT and YYREEE (reference sequence). V was clipped by 4 bases and J by 7 bases; unmatched bases: 10. This CDR3 contains 15 residues. The CDR3 protein is CASSRFMDRANEQFF. The CDR3, as DNA: TGTGCCAGCAGCCGTTTTATGGACAGGGCGAATGAGCAGTTCTTC.

Remarks on this clonotype: A much larger clone sits a single nucleotide away, making a read error possible. The chain has TRBV20-1 and TRBJ2-2; D not resolved. Germline lookup yields CDR1 DFQATT and CDR2 SNEGSKA (reference sequence). Trimming pared 0 bases from V and 4 bases from J, leaving 12 bases between. The CDR3 has 15 amino acids. CDR3 amino acids: CSAREAAASTGELFF. The CDR3 coding sequence is TGCAGTGCTAGAGAGGCCGCGGCGAGCACCGGGGAGCTGTTTTTT.

This clonotype was counted many times. The chain joins TRBV29-1 to TRBJ1-1, with D unclear. The CDR3 loop spans 12 amino acids. The germline CDR1 and CDR2 sequences are SQVTM and ANQGSEA. The ends were cut back, 4 bases at V and 5 bases at J, with 11 bases in the middle. CDR3 nucleotide sequence: TGCAGCGTTGGGGCGGGGAGGACTGAAGCTTTCTTT. It encodes CSVGAGRTEAFF.

This clonotype was counted many times. The genes are TRBV27 and TRBJ2-2; possible D gene TRBD2, 6 bases. The CDR3 spans 15 residues. Per the germline V gene, CDR1 is MNHEY and CDR2 is SMNVEV (reference sequence). Trimming took 2 bases from V and 0 from J, leaving 7 bases between them. The CDR3 nucleotides read TGTGCCAGCAGTTTAGGGGGGACGAACACCGGGGAGCTGTTTTTT. Its protein product is CASSLGGTNTGELFF.

There are many counts of this clonotype. A junction boundary mismatches the germline segment, possibly from a read error. The chain combines TRBV12-3 or TRBV12-4 with TRBJ1-5; D gene uncertain. This CDR3 region has 13 residues. CDR3 nucleotides: TGTGCCAGCAGTCTAGCGGGTGATCAGCCCCAGCATTTT. It yields the protein CASSLAGDQPQHF.

Many counts were recorded for this clonotype. V usage is TRBV19 and J usage is TRBJ2-1; TRBD2 might be the D (5 bases). Per the germline V gene, CDR1 is LNHDA and CDR2 is SQIVND (reference sequence). V lost 3 bases and J lost 7, with 13 bases in between. The CDR3 has 14 amino acids. CDR3 in amino acids: CASSIAPPGNEQFF. CDR3 bases: TGTGCCAGTAGTATTGCCCCGCCGGGGAATGAGCAGTTCTTC.

In this sample, this clonotype turned up a few times. The V call is TRBV11-2, the J call TRBJ1-5; TRBD1 might be the D (5 bases). Germline CDR1 is SGHAT and CDR2 is FQNNGV. This CDR3 is built from 14 residues. With 1 base removed from V and 1 base from J, the gap between germline ends came to 5 bases. CDR3 bases: TGTGCCAGCAGCTTAGGGGACAGCAATCAGCCCCAGCATTTT. Its protein is CASSLGDSNQPQHF.

This clonotype was recorded at least ten times. The rearrangement links TRBV9 to TRBJ2-7, with 7 bases fitting TRBD1. The V gene end was trimmed by 0 bases and the J gene end by 2 bases; junction bases not matched to a gene: 14. Per germline, CDR1 SGDLS and CDR2 YYNGEE. This CDR3 is built from 18 residues. Here the CDR3 DNA reads TGTGCCAGCAGCGTAGCTCCGGCAGGGGGTTTGGCCACCTACGAGCAGTACTTC. Amino acid sequence: CASSVAPAGGLATYEQYF.

This clonotype was observed many times. The chain employs TRBV5-1 and TRBJ2-2, with 8 bases aligning to TRBD1. This CDR3 spans 16 amino acids. CDR1 SGHRS and CDR2 YFSETQ come from the germline V gene. With 7 bases clipped from V and 2 bases from J, the junction kept 10 bases outside the gene matches. The DNA of the CDR3 is TGCGCCAGCCATCGTAACAGGGGGACAAACACCGGGGAGCTGTTTTTT. Residues: CASHRNRGTNTGELFF.